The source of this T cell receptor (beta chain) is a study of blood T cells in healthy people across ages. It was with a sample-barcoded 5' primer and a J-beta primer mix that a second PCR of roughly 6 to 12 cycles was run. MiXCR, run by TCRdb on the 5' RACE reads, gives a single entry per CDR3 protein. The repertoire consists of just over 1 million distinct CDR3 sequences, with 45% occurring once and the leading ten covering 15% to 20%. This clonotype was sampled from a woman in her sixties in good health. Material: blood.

The CDR3 sequence: CASSIGGSAEKLFF. The CDR3 DNA reads TGTGCCAGCAGTATCGGGGGGTCGGCTGAAAAACTGTTTTTT. This rearrangement joins TRBV27 to TRBJ1-4; weak D call: TRBD1 (5 bases). The CDR3 contains 14 residues. Germline CDR1 and CDR2: MNHEY and SMNVEV (reference sequence). V lost 5 bases, J lost 7 bases, and 14 bases lay in between.